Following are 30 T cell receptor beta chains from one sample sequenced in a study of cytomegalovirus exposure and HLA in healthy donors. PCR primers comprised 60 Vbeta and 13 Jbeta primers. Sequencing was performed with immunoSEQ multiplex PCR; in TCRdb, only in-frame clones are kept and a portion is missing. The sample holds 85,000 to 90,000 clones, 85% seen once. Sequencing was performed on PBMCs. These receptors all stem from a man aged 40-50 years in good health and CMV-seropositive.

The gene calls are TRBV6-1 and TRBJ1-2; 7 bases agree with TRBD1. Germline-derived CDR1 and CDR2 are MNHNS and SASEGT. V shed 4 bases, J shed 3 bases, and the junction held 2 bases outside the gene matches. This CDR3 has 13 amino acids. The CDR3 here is CASSVDRDYGYTF. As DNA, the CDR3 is TGTGCCAGCAGTGTCGACAGGGACTATGGCTACACCTTC.

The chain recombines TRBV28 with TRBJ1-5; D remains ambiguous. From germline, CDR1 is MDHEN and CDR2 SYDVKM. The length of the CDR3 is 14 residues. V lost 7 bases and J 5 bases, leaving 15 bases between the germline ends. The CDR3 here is CASTRTGSYQPQHF. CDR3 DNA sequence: TGTGCCAGCACCAGGACTGGTTCTTATCAGCCCCAGCATTTT.

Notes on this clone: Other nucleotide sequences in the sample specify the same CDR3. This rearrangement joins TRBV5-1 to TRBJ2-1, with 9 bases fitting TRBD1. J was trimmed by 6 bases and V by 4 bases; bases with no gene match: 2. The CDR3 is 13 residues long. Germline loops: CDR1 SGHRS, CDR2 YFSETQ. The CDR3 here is CASSLDRGNEQFF. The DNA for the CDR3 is TGCGCCAGCAGCCTGGACAGGGGCAATGAGCAGTTCTTC.

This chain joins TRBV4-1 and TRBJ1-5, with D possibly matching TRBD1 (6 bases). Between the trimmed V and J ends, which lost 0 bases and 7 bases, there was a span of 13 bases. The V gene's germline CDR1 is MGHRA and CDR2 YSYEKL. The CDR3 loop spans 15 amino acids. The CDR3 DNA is TGCGCCAGCAGCCAAGATAGGGGGGGTTCACAGCCCCAGCATTTT. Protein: CASSQDRGGSQPQHF.

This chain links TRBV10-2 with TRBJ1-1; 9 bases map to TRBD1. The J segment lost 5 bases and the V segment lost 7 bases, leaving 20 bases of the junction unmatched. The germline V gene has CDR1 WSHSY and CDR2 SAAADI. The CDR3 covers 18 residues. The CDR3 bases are TGCGCCAGCACTGACTTCCACAGGGGGCGCTTGGTCAGGACTGAAGCTTTCTTT. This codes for CASTDFHRGRLVRTEAFF.

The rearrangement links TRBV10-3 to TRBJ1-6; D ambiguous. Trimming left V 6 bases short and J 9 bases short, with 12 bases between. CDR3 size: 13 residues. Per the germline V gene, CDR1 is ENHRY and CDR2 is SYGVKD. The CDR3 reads CAIRLSEGSPLHF. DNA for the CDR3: TGTGCCATCAGGTTGTCCGAGGGTTCACCCCTCCACTTT.

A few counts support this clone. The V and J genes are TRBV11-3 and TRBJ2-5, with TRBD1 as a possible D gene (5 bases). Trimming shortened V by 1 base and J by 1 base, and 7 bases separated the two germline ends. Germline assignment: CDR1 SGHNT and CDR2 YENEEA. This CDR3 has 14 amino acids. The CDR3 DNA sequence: TGTGCCAGCAGCTTAGTAGACAGCCAAGAGACCCAGTACTTC. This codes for CASSLVDSQETQYF.

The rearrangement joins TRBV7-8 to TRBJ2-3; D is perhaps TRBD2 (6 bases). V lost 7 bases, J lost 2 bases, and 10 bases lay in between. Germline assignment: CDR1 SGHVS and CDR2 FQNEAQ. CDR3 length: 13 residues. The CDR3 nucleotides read TGTGCCAGCAACGGGGGATTCACAGATACGCAGTATTTT. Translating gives CASNGGFTDTQYF.

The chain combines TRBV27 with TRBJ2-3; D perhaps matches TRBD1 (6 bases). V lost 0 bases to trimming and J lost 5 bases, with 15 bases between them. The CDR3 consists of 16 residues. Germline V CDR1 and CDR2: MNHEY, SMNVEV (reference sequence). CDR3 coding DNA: TGTGCCAGCAGTTTATCGTTCAGGGGAATGGGAGATACGCAGTATTTT. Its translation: CASSLSFRGMGDTQYF.

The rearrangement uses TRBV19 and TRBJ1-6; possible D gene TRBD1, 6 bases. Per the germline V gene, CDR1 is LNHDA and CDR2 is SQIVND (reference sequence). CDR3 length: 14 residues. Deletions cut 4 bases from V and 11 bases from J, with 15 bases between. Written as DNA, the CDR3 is TGTGCCAGTAGTACCCCAGGGACAACCGCACCCCTCCACTTT. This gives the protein CASSTPGTTAPLHF.

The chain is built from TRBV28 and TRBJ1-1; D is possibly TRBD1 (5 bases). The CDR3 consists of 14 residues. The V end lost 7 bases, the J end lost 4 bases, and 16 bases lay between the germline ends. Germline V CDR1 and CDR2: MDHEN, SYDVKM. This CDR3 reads CASMARASATEAFF. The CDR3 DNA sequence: TGTGCCAGCATGGCCAGGGCTTCCGCCACTGAAGCTTTCTTT.

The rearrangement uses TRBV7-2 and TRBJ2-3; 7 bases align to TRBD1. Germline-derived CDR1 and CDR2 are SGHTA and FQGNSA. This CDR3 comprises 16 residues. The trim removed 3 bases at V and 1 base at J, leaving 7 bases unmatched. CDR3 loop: CASSLGSTGGTDTQYF. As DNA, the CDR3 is TGTGCCAGCAGCTTGGGATCCACAGGGGGCACAGATACGCAGTATTTT.

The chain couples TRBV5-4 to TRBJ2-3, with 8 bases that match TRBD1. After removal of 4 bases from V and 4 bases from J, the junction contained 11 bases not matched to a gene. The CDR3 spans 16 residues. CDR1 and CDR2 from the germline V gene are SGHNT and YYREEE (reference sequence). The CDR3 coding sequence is TGTGCCAGCAGCAGGGGCGGTGGACAGGGAGCAGATACGCAGTATTTT. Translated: CASSRGGGQGADTQYF.

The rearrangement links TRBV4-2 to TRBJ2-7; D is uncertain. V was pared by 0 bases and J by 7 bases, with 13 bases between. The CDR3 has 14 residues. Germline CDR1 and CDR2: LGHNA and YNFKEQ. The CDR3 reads CASSQDLGTLEQYF. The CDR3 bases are TGTGCCAGCAGCCAAGATCTGGGCACCCTGGAGCAGTACTTC.

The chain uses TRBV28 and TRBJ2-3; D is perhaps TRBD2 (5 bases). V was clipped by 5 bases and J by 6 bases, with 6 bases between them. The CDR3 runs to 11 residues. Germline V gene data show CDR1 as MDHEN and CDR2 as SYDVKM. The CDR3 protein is CASSRRDTQYF. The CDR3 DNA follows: TGTGCCAGCAGTCGGAGGGATACGCAGTATTTT.

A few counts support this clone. CDR3 coding DNA: TGTGCCACCAGCAGAGATCTAGCGGGAGGGGCAGATACGCAGTATTTT. Residues: CATSRDLAGGADTQYF. This chain links TRBV15 with TRBJ2-3; 12 bases are a match to TRBD2. The CDR3 consists of 16 residues. Unmatched junction bases numbered 2, after V lost 0 bases and J lost 4 bases. The germline V gene has CDR1 LNHNV and CDR2 YYDKDF (reference sequence).

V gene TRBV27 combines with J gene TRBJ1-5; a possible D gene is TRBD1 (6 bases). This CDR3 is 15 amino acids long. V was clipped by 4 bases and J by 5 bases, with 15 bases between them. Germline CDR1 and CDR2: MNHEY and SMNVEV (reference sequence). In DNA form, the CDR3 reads TGTGCCAGCAGTTCCCGAAACAGGGTCGATCAGCCCCAGCATTTT. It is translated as CASSSRNRVDQPQHF.

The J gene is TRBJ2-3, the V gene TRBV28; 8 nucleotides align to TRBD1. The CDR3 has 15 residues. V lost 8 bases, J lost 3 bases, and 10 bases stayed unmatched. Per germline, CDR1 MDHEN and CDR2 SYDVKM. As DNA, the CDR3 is TGTGCCAGCGGCCCGCAGGGGGCAGATACAGATACGCAGTATTTT. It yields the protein CASGPQGADTDTQYF.

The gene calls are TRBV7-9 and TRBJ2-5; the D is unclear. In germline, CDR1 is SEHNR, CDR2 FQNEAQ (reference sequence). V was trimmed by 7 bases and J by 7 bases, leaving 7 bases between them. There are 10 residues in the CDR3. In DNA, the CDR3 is TGTGCCAGCAACTCGGGGACCCAGTACTTC. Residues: CASNSGTQYF.

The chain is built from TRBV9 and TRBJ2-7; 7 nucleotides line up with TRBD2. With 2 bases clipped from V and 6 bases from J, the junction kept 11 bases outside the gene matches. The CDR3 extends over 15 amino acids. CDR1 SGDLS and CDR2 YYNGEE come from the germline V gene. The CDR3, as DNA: TGTGCCAGCAGCGTGTCGGTTGCGGGAGAAGGCGAGCAGTACTTC. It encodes CASSVSVAGEGEQYF. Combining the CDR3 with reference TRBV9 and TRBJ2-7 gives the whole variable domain DSGVTQTPKHLITATGQRVTLRCSPRSGDLSVYWYQQSLDQGLQFLIQYYNGEERAKGNILERFSAQQFPDLHSELNLSSLELGDSALYFCASSVSVAGEGEQYFGPGTRLTVT.

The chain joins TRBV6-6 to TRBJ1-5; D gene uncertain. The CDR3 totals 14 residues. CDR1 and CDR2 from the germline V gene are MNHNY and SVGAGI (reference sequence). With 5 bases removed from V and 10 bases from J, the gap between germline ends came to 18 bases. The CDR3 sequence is CASSSPPDGGPQHF. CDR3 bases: TGTGCCAGCAGTAGCCCACCCGACGGCGGCCCCCAGCATTTT.

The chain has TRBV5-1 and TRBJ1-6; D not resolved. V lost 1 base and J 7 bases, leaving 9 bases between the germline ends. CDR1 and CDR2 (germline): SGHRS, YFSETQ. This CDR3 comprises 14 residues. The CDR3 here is CASSLLPGNSPLHF. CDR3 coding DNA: TGCGCCAGCAGCTTGTTGCCGGGGAATTCACCCCTCCACTTT.

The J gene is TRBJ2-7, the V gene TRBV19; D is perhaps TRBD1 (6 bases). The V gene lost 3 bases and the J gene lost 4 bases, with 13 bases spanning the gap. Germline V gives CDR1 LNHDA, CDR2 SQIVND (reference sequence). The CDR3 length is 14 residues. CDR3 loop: CASSIPGHRYEQYF. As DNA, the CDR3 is TGTGCCAGTAGTATCCCGGGACACAGATACGAGCAGTACTTC. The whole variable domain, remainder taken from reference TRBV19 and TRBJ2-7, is DGGITQSPKYLFRKEGQNVTLSCEQNLNHDAMYWYRQDPGQGLRLIYYSQIVNDFQKGDIAEGYSVSREKKESFPLTVTSAQKNPTAFYLCASSIPGHRYEQYFGPGTRLTVT.

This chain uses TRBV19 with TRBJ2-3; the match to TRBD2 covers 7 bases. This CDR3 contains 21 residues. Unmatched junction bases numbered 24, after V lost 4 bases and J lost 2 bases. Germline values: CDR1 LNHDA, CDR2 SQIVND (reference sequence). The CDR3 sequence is CASSRGNWDWRSRDYTDTQYF. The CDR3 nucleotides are TGTGCCAGTAGTAGGGGAAATTGGGACTGGCGCTCCCGGGACTACACAGATACGCAGTATTTT.

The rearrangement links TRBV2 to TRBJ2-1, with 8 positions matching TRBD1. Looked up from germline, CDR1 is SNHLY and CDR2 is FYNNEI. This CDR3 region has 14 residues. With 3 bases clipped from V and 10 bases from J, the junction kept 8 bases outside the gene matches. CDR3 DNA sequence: TGTGCCAGCAGTGACCGGGACAGGAGTGAGGAGCAGTTCTTC. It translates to CASSDRDRSEEQFF.

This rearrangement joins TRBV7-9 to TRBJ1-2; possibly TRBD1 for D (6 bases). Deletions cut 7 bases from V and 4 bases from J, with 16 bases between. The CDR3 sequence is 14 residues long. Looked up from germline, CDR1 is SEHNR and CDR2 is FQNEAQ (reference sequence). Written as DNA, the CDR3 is TGTGCCAGCACCAGTGAGGGGACATTCTATGGCTACACCTTC. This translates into CASTSEGTFYGYTF.

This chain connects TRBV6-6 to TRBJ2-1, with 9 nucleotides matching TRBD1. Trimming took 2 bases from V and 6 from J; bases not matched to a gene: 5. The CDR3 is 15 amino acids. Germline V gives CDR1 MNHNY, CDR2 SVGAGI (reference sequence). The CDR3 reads CASSYKGQGFNEQFF. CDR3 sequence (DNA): TGTGCCAGCAGTTACAAGGGACAGGGTTTCAATGAGCAGTTCTTC.

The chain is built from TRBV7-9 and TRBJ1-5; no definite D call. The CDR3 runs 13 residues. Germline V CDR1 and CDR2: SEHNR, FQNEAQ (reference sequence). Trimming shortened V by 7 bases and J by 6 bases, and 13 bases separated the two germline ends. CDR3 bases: TGTGCCAGCACCGGAGAGGGTAGTCAGCCCCAGCATTTT. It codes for CASTGEGSQPQHF.

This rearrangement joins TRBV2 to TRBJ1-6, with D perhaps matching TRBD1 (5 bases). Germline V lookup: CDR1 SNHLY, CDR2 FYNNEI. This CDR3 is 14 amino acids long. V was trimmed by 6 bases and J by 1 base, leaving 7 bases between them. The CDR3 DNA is TGTGCCAGCAGCCAGGGTTCCTATAATTCACCCCTCCACTTT. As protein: CASSQGSYNSPLHF. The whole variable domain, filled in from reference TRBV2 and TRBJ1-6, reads EPEVTQTPSHQVTQMGQEVILRCVPISNHLYFYWYRQILGQKVEFLVSFYNNEISEKSEIFDDQFSVERPDGSNFTLKIRSTKLEDSAMYFCASSQGSYNSPLHFGNGTRLTVT.

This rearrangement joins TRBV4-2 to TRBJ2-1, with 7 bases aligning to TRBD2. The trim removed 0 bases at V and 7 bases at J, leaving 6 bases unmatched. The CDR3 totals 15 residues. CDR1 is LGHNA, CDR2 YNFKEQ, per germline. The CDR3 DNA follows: TGTGCCAGCAGCCAAGAGGGGGAGGGCCTGAATGAGCAGTTCTTC. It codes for CASSQEGEGLNEQFF.